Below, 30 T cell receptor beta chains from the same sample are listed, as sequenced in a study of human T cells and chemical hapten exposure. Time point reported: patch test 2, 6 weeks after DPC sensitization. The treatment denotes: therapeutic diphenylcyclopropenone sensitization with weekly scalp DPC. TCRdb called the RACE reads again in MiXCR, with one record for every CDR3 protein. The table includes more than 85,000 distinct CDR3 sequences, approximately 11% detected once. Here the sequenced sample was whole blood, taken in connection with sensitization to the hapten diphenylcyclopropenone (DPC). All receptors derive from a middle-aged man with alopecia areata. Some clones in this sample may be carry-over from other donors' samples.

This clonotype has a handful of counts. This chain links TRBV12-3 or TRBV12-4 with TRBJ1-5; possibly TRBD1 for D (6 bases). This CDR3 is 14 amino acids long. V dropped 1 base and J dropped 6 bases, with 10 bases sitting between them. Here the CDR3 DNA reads TGTGCCAGCAGTTTAGGGACAGTGAGTCAGCCCCAGCATTTT. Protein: CASSLGTVSQPQHF.

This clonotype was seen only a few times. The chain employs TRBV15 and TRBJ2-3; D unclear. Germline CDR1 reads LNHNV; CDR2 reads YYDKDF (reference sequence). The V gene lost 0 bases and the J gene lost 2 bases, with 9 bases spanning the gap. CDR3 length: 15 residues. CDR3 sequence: CATSRDRTPTDTQYF. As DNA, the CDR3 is TGTGCCACCAGCAGAGATCGTACCCCCACAGATACGCAGTATTTT.

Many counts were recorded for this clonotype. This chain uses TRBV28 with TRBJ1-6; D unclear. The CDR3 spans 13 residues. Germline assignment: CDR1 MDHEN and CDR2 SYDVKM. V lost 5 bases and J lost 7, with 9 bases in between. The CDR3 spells CASSPAGNSPLHF. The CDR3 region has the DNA TGTGCCAGCAGTCCCGCAGGCAATTCACCCCTCCACTTT.

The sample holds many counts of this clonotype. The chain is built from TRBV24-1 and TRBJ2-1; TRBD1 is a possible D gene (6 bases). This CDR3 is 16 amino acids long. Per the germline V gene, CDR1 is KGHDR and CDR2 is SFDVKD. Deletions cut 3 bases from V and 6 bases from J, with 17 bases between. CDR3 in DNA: TGTGCCACCAGTGATCCTAGGGACAAGCCAACCAATGAGCAGTTCTTC. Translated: CATSDPRDKPTNEQFF.

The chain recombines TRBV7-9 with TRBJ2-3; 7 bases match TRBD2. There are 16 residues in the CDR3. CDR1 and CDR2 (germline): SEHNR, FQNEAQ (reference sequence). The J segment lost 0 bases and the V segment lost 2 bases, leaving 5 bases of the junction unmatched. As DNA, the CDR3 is TGTGCCAGCAGCTTATGGCGGGGGACTAGCACAGATACGCAGTATTTT. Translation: CASSLWRGTSTDTQYF. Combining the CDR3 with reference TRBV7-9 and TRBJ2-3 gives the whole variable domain DTGVSQNPRHKITKRGQNVTFRCDPISEHNRLYWYRQTLGQGPEFLTYFQNEAQLEKSRLLSDRFSAERPKGSFSTLEIQRTEQGDSAMYLCASSLWRGTSTDTQYFGPGTRLTVL.

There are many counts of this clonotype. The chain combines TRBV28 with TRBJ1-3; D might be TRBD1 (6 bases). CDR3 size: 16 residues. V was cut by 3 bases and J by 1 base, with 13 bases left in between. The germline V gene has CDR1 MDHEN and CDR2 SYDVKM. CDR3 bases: TGTGCCAGCAGTTTGGGGGGGCTTCCGTCTGGAAACACCATATATTTT. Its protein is CASSLGGLPSGNTIYF.

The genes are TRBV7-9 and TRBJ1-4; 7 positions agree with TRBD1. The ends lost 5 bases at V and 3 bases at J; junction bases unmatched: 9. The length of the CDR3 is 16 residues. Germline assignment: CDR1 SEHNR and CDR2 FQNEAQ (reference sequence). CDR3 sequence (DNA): TGTGCCAGCAGCCCCCGACAGGGTTTATCTAATGAAAAACTGTTTTTT. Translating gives CASSPRQGLSNEKLFF.

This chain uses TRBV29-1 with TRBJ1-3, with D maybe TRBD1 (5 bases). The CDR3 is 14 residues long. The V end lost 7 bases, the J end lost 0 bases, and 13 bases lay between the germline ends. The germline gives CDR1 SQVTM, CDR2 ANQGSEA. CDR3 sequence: CSAGDGSSGNTIYF. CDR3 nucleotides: TGCAGCGCCGGGGACGGCAGCTCTGGAAACACCATATATTTT.

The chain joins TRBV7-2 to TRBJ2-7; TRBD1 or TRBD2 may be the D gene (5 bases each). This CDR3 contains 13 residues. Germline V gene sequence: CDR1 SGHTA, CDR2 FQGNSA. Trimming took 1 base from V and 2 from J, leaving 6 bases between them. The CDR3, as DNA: TGTGCCAGCAGCTTAGTGGGGGCCTACGAGCAGTACTTC. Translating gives CASSLVGAYEQYF.

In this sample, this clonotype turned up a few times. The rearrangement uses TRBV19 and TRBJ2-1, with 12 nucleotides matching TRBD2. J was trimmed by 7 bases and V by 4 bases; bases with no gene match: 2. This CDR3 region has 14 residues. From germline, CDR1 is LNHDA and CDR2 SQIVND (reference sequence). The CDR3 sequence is CASSKTSGRNEQFF. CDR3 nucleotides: TGTGCCAGTAGTAAGACTAGCGGGAGAAATGAGCAGTTCTTC.

CDR3 coding DNA: TGTGCCAGCAGTCAACCTCACCAGGGGGAAGCTTTCTTT. This translates into CASSQPHQGEAFF. The chain uses TRBV28 and TRBJ1-1; tentatively, D is TRBD1 (6 bases). Germline assignment: CDR1 MDHEN and CDR2 SYDVKM. V was trimmed by 5 bases and J by 8 bases, leaving 15 bases between them. The CDR3 is made up of 13 amino acids.

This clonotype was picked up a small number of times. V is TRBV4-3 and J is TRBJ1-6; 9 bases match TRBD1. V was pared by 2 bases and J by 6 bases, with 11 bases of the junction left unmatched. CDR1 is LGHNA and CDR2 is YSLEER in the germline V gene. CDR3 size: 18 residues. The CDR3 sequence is CASSQSHRGLSSNSPLHF. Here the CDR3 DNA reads TGCGCCAGCAGCCAATCTCACAGGGGGCTATCTTCTAATTCACCCCTCCACTTT.

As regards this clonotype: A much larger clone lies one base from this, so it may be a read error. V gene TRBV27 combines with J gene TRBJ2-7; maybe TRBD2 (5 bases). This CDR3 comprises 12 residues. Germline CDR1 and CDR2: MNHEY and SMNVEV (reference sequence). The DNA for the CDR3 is TGTGCCAGCAGTTTTCCCGGGAACGAGCATTACTTC. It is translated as CASSFPGNEHYF.

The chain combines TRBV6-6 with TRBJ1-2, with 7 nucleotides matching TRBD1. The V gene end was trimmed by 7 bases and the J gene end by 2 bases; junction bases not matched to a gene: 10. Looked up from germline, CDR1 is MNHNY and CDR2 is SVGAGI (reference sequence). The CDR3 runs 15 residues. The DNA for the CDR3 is TGTGCCAGCAAAACTTTAACAGGGGCAAACTATGGCTACACCTTC. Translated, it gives CASKTLTGANYGYTF.

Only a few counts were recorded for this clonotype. The DNA for the CDR3 is TGTGCCATCAGTCCGCAGGGGCTAGGCAATCAGCCCCAGCATTTT. This encodes CAISPQGLGNQPQHF. The V call is TRBV10-3, the J call TRBJ1-5; a weak D match, TRBD1 (6 bases). Trimming took off 5 bases at V and 2 bases at J, with 13 bases between the two ends. Per the germline V gene, CDR1 is ENHRY and CDR2 is SYGVKD. The CDR3 is 15 amino acids.

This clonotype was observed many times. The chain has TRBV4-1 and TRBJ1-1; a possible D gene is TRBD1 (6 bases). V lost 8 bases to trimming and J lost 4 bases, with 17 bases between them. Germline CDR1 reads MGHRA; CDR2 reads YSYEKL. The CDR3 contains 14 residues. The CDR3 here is CASQPVRGLTEAFF. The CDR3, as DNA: TGCGCCAGCCAACCGGTGCGGGGGCTCACTGAAGCTTTCTTT.

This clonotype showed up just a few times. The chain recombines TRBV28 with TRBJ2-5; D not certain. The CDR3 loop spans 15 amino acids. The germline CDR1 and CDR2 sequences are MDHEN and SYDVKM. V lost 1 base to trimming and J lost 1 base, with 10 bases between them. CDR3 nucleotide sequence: TGTGCCAGCAGTTTATCTGGGGAACTCCAAGAGACCCAGTACTTC. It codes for CASSLSGELQETQYF.

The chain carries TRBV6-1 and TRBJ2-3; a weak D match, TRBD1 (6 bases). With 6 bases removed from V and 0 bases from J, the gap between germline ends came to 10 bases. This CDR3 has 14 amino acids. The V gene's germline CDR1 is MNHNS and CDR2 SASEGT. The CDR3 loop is CASRDRPSTDTQYF. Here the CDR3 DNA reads TGTGCCAGCAGGGACAGACCTAGCACAGATACGCAGTATTTT.

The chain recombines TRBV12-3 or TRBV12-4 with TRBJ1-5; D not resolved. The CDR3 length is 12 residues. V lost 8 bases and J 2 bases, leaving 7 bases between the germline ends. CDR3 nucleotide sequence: TGTGCCAGCGGGATCGGCAATCAGCCCCAGCATTTT. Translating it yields CASGIGNQPQHF.

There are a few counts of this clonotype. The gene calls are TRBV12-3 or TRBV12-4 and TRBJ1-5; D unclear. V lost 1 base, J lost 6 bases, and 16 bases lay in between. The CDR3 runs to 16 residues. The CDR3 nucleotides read TGTGCCAGCAGTTTAGAGTCATGGAGCGGAGGTCAGCCCCAGCATTTT. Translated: CASSLESWSGGQPQHF.

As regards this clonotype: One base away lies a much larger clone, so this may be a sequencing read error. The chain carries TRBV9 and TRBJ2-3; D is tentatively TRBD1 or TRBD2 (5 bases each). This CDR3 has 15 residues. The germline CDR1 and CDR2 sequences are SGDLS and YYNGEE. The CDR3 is CASSVRDGLAETQYF. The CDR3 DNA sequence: TGTGCCAGCAGCGTCCGGGACGGACTTGCAGAAACGCAGTATTTT.

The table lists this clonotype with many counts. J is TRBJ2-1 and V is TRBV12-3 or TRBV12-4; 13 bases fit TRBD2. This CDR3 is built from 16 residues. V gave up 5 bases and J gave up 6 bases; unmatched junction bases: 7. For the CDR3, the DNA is TGTGCCAGCAGTACCAGGACTAGCGGGAGAGGCAATGAGCAGTTCTTC. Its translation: CASSTRTSGRGNEQFF.

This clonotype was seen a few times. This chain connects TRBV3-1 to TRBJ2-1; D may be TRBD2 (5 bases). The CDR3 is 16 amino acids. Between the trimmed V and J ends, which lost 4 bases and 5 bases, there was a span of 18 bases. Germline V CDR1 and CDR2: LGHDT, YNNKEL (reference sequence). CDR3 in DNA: TGTGCCAGCAGCCTGACGGCGGGCTTTACTAACAATGAGCAGTTCTTC. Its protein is CASSLTAGFTNNEQFF.

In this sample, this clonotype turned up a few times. The chain's CDR3 is CATRGTGDETQYF. In nucleotides, the CDR3 is TGTGCCACCAGGGGGACAGGGGACGAGACCCAGTACTTC. The chain recombines TRBV24-1 with TRBJ2-5; 10 positions match TRBD1. Germline V gene lookup returns CDR1 KGHDR and CDR2 SFDVKD. The V gene end was trimmed by 7 bases and the J gene end by 5 bases; junction bases not matched to a gene: 3. There are 13 residues in the CDR3.

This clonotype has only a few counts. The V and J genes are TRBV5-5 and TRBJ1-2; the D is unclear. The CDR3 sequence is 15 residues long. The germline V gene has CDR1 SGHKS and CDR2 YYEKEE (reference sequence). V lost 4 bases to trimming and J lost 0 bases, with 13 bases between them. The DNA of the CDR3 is TGTGCCAGCAGCCGAGATCAGCGAGCTAACTATGGCTACACCTTC. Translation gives CASSRDQRANYGYTF. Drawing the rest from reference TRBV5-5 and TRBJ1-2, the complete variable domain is DAGVTQSPTHLIKTRGQQVTLRCSPISGHKSVSWYQQVLGQGPQFIFQYYEKEERGRGNFPDRFSARQFPNYSSELNVNALLLGDSALYLCASSRDQRANYGYTFGSGTRLTVV.

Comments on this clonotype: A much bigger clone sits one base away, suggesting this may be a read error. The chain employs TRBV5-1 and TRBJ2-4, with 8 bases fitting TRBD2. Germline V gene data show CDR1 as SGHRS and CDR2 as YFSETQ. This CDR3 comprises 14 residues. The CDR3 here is CARSFLAGKNIQYF. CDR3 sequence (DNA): TGCGCCAGAAGCTTCCTAGCGGGCAAAAACATTCAGTACTTC.

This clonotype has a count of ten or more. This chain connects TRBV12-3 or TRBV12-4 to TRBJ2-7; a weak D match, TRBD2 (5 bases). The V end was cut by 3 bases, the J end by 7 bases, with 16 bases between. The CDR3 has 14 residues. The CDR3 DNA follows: TGTGCCAGCAGTTTTGGTAACGGGATGGAAGAGCAGTACGTC. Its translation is CASSFGNGMEEQYV.

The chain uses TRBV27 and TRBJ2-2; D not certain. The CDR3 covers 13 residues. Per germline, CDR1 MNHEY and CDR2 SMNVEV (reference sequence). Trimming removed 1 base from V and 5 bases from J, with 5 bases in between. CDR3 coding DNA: TGTGCCAGCAGTTTATTAAGGACCGGGGAGCTGTTTTTT. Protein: CASSLLRTGELFF.

CDR3 protein: CASSSTANMGETQYF. As DNA, the CDR3 is TGTGCCAGCAGCTCAACAGCGAACATGGGGGAGACCCAGTACTTC. The chain combines TRBV7-2 with TRBJ2-5; D ambiguous. The CDR3 runs to 15 residues. Germline assignment: CDR1 SGHTA and CDR2 FQGNSA. The V and J ends lost 4 bases and 5 bases respectively, with 17 bases between them.

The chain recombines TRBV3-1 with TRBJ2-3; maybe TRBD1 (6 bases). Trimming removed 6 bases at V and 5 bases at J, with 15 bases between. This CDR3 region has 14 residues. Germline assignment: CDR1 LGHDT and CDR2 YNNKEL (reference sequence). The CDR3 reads CASRWGQGGDTQYF. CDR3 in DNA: TGTGCCAGCAGGTGGGGCCAAGGGGGAGATACGCAGTATTTT.